This paragraph covers one TCR beta chain sequence. As yet, its antigen is unknown. This sample stems from a study of OX40 agonist ivuxolimab in advanced cancers. Regarding the study as a whole: Low normalized clonal expansion also occurred in some nonresponding patients.

Here immunoSEQ multiplex PCR was the method, and the copy in TCRdb shows in-frame clones only, minus some. The sample holds tens of thousands of clones; 80% to 95% are singletons and the top ten take around 25%. The CDR3 runs to 16 residues. V lost 3 bases to trimming and J lost 3 bases, with 17 bases between them. The V gene's germline CDR1 is LNHNV and CDR2 YYDKDF (reference sequence). This sample comprised CD4+ or CD8+ T cells sorted from blood, obtained in a trial of the OX40 agonist ivuxolimab. The clonotype comes from an adult with an advanced solid tumor such as melanoma, head and neck, liver or kidney cancer. The chain combines TRBV15 with TRBJ1-1; a weak D match, TRBD1 (6 bases). Here the CDR3 reads CATSSDPITGYTEAFF. CDR3 nucleotides: TGTGCCACCAGCAGCGATCCTATTACAGGGTACACTGAAGCTTTCTTT. The whole variable domain, filled in from reference TRBV15 and TRBJ1-1, reads DAMVIQNPRYQVTQFGKPVTLSCSQTLNHNVMYWYQQKSSQAPKLLFHYYDKDFNNEADTPDNFQSRRPNTSFCFLDIRSPGLGDTAMYLCATSSDPITGYTEAFFGQGTRLTVV.